Sequencing of this TCR beta chain was carried out in a study of shared clonotypes between healthy human individuals. Cells designated naive CD8 were CD45RO-negative and were positively selected for CCR7, with terminally differentiated effector memory CD45RA+ cells excluded. Study-wide findings and caveats: About 5% was the fraction of naive CD4 clonotypes found shared across a few donors.

The protocol was immunoSEQ multiplex PCR, while the TCRdb copy is restricted to in-frame clones and leaves out a portion. The sample includes nearly 2 million clones, about 94% of them seen just once. About this clone itself: Its specificity is not known.

Germline CDR1 reads MGHRA; CDR2 reads YSYEKL. The CDR3 spans 15 residues. Trimming cost V 4 bases and J 2 bases; bases outside gene matches: 8. The receptor was derived from a man in his late teens or twenties in good health. The chain has TRBV4-1 and TRBJ2-7; the match to TRBD1 covers 7 bases. Sequencing input: naive CD8+ T cells sorted from blood. The DNA for the CDR3 is TGCGCCAGCAGCCCCCTGGGGACAGACCCCTACGAGCAGTACTTC. It is translated as CASSPLGTDPYEQYF.